A selection of T cell receptor beta chains follows, all from one sample in a study of Graves' ophthalmopathy and Graves' hyperthyroidism. Each CDR3 protein is one row after TCRdb ran MiXCR on the multiplex PCR reads. The sample gives about 620,000 distinct CDR3 sequences, 22% of which show up once; more than 5.5% is in the top ten. The sample comprised peripheral blood. The receptor source for this set is a woman aged 18-30 years with stable Graves' hyperthyroidism. Some clones in this sample may be carry-over from other donors' samples. Each CDR3 is given with its conserved first and last residue. The D gene is left open where the match is weak. Only some rows state a clone size, as once, few, many or a class for expanded clones.

j_gene	v_gene	d_gene	abundance	CDR3aa	CDR3nt
TRBJ2-2	TRBV27	-	-	CASSVLATGELFF	TGTGCCAGCAGTGTACTAGCCACCGGGGAGCTGTTTTTT
TRBJ2-5	TRBV12-3/TRBV12-4	TRBD1	few	CASRLGTGVETQYF	TGTGCCAGCAGACTAGGGACAGGGGTAGAGACCCAGTACTTC
TRBJ1-1	TRBV7-9	-	many	CASAVDGHTEAFF	TGTGCCAGCGCCGTCGACGGCCACACTGAAGCTTTCTTT
TRBJ1-1	TRBV29-1	-	many	CSARKQRSNTEAFF	TGCAGCGCGAGGAAACAGAGATCGAACACTGAAGCTTTCTTT
TRBJ2-2	TRBV20-1	TRBD1	many	CSAGQGTGELFF	TGCAGTGCTGGACAGGGAACCGGGGAGCTGTTTTTT
TRBJ2-7	TRBV12-3/TRBV12-4	-	many	CASSRLGRYEQYF	TGTGCCAGCAGTCGATTAGGACGATACGAGCAGTACTTC
TRBJ2-6	TRBV7-3	-	-	CASSVTMSTGSGANVLTF	TGTGCCAGCAGCGTTACCATGTCTACAGGGTCTGGGGCCAACGTCCTGACTTTC
TRBJ1-3	TRBV12-3/TRBV12-4	-	many	CASSPQVASSGNTIYF	TGTGCCAGCAGTCCTCAGGTTGCGAGCTCTGGAAACACCATATATTTT
TRBJ1-2	TRBV6-5	-	many	CASSYPIDGSYGYTF	TGTGCCAGCAGTTACCCTATCGACGGGTCCTATGGCTACACCTTC
TRBJ2-7	TRBV12-3/TRBV12-4	-	-	CASRGPRSTYEQYF	TGTGCCAGCAGGGGACCCCGGTCAACCTACGAGCAGTACTTC
TRBJ1-2	TRBV6-5	TRBD1	-	CASSYFRTGLGGYTF	TGTGCCAGCAGTTACTTTAGGACAGGGCTAGGAGGCTACACCTTC
TRBJ1-1	TRBV12-3/TRBV12-4	-	-	CASLLQDGDEAFF	TGTGCCAGCCTGCTCCAAGACGGGGATGAAGCCTTCTTT
TRBJ1-1	TRBV19	-	many	CASSIDWGGGTEAFF	TGTGCCAGTAGTATAGATTGGGGGGGCGGCACTGAAGCTTTCTTT
TRBJ1-2	TRBV24-1	TRBD1	few	CASRSTGIDYGYTF	TGTGCCAGCAGGTCGACAGGGATCGACTATGGCTACACCTTC
TRBJ2-5	TRBV6-5	TRBD2	-	CASSFWREGKEETQYF	TGTGCCAGCAGTTTTTGGCGGGAGGGGAAGGAAGAGACCCAGTACTTC
TRBJ2-5	TRBV28	TRBD2	many	CASSSLWIAGTQETQYF	TGTGCCAGCAGTTCCCTATGGATAGCGGGGACACAAGAGACCCAGTACTTC
TRBJ2-7	TRBV20-1	-	many	CSVHPPGPSYEQYF	TGCAGTGTCCACCCCCCGGGACCCAGCTACGAGCAGTACTTC
TRBJ2-7	TRBV12-3/TRBV12-4	-	many	CASSITGRTYEQYF	TGTGCCAGCAGTATAACAGGGCGTACCTACGAGCAGTACTTC
TRBJ2-7	TRBV6-4	TRBD2	-	CASSALTSGGPASYEQYF	TGTGCCAGCAGTGCCTTGACTAGCGGGGGGCCTGCCTCCTACGAGCAGTACTTC
TRBJ1-5	TRBV12-3/TRBV12-4	-	many	CASSLDGVSNQPQHF	TGTGCCAGCAGTTTAGATGGGGTAAGCAATCAGCCCCAGCATTTT
TRBJ2-2	TRBV11-2	TRBD2	many	CASSSGTSGNTGELFF	TGTGCCAGCAGCTCTGGGACTAGCGGAAACACCGGGGAGCTGTTTTTT
TRBJ2-2	TRBV15	-	many	CATSRDRVGPLTGELFF	TGTGCCACCAGCAGAGATCGAGTAGGGCCACTCACCGGGGAGCTGTTTTTT
TRBJ2-5	TRBV6-5	-	few	CASSYEGETQYF	TGTGCCAGCAGTTACGAGGGAGAGACCCAGTACTTC
TRBJ1-1	TRBV4-1	-	many	CASSQDFSLNRRAFF	TGCGCCAGCAGCCAAGATTTTAGCCTCAACAGACGGGCTTTCTTT
TRBJ2-7	TRBV28	TRBD1	many	CASRDPGTGGYEQYF	TGTGCCAGCCGAGATCCGGGGACAGGGGGCTACGAGCAGTACTTC
TRBJ1-1	TRBV7-3	-	-	CASRRGASAEAFF	TGTGCCAGCAGACGGGGGGCGTCTGCCGAAGCTTTCTTT
TRBJ2-5	TRBV3-1	-	-	CASSQDTGWETQYF	TGTGCCAGCAGCCAAGATACAGGGTGGGAGACCCAGTACTTC
TRBJ2-2	TRBV15	-	many	CATTGRGITGELFF	TGTGCCACCACAGGGAGGGGGATCACCGGGGAGCTGTTTTTT
TRBJ2-7	TRBV12-3/TRBV12-4	-	-	CASSFIFYEQYF	TGTGCCAGCAGTTTTATTTTCTACGAGCAGTACTTC
TRBJ2-7	TRBV7-2	TRBD2	-	CASSYGASGYEQYF	TGTGCCAGCAGTTACGGGGCTAGCGGATACGAGCAGTACTTC
TRBJ1-5	TRBV12-3/TRBV12-4	-	-	CASSLGGWGKPQHF	TGTGCCAGCAGCTTAGGGGGGTGGGGGAAGCCCCAGCATTTT
TRBJ1-6	TRBV30	TRBD1	many	CAWRKTGGDLALHF	TGTGCCTGGAGGAAGACAGGGGGGGATTTGGCCCTCCACTTT
TRBJ2-7	TRBV4-2	TRBD2	few	CASSQGISGIPLGEQYF	TGTGCCAGCAGCCAAGGTATAAGCGGGATACCCCTCGGCGAGCAGTACTTC
TRBJ2-7	TRBV29-1	-	-	CSVQPPGKYEQYF	TGCAGCGTTCAACCCCCCGGGAAGTACGAGCAGTACTTC
TRBJ2-5	TRBV6-1	TRBD2	many	CASSGSGSHRETQYF	TGTGCCAGCAGTGGCAGCGGGAGCCACCGCGAGACCCAGTACTTC
TRBJ2-7	TRBV11-2	TRBD1	many	CASSVGGLGQGSYEQYF	TGTGCCAGCAGTGTAGGGGGATTGGGACAGGGGAGTTACGAGCAGTACTTC
TRBJ2-5	TRBV7-9	TRBD1	many	CASSATGEETQYF	TGTGCCAGCAGCGCGACAGGGGAAGAGACCCAGTACTTC
TRBJ2-4	TRBV11-2	TRBD1	many	CASSWTGIKNIQYF	TGTGCCAGCAGCTGGACAGGGATTAAGAACATTCAGTACTTC
TRBJ2-3	TRBV6-1	TRBD2	many	CASSERERGGRKVDF	TGTGCCAGCAGTGAAAGGGAGCGGGGGGGCAGGAAAGTGGATTTT
TRBJ1-2	TRBV28	-	-	CASTSGGDGYTF	TGTGCCAGCACCTCGGGGGGAGACGGCTACACCTTC
TRBJ2-2	TRBV18	-	-	CASSPQGDGELFF	TGTGCCAGCTCACCGCAGGGTGACGGGGAGCTGTTTTTT
TRBJ1-5	TRBV2	TRBD1	many	CASSSAGGNSNQPQHF	TGTGCCAGCAGTTCCGCAGGGGGAAATAGCAATCAGCCCCAGCATTTT
TRBJ1-2	TRBV6-1	-	many	CASSARDYGYTF	TGTGCCAGCAGTGCCAGGGACTATGGCTACACCTTC
TRBJ2-7	TRBV20-1	-	many	CSARDMQRGTYEQYF	TGCAGTGCTAGAGATATGCAGAGAGGGACCTACGAGCAGTACTTC
TRBJ1-1	TRBV27	TRBD1	-	CASSSWDRWMNTEAFF	TGTGCCAGCAGTTCATGGGACAGGTGGATGAACACTGAAGCTTTCTTT
TRBJ2-4	TRBV6-1	-	many	CASRAMVGDIQYF	TGTGCCAGCAGGGCGATGGTGGGGGACATTCAGTACTTC
TRBJ2-7	TRBV5-1	-	many	CASSLPGTEQYF	TGCGCCAGCAGCTTGCCAGGGACCGAGCAGTACTTC
TRBJ2-5	TRBV9	-	many	CASSVSGIGTQYF	TGTGCCAGCAGCGTATCAGGGATCGGGACCCAGTACTTC
TRBJ2-7	TRBV29-1	TRBD2	-	CSVRTSGTSYEQYF	TGCAGCGTCAGGACTAGCGGGACCTCCTACGAGCAGTACTTC
TRBJ2-7	TRBV15	-	-	CATSTGRGSYEQYF	TGTGCCACCAGCACAGGACGAGGCTCCTACGAGCAGTACTTC
TRBJ1-6	TRBV9	-	many	CASSQRLANSPLHF	TGTGCCAGCAGCCAGAGACTCGCTAATTCACCCCTCCACTTT
TRBJ1-1	TRBV18	TRBD1	-	CASSRIDRGRTEAFF	TGTGCCAGCTCCCGTATCGACAGGGGGCGGACTGAAGCTTTCTTT
TRBJ2-7	TRBV11-2	TRBD2	few	CASSVQLAGAFYEQYF	TGTGCCAGCAGCGTCCAACTAGCGGGGGCTTTCTACGAGCAGTACTTC